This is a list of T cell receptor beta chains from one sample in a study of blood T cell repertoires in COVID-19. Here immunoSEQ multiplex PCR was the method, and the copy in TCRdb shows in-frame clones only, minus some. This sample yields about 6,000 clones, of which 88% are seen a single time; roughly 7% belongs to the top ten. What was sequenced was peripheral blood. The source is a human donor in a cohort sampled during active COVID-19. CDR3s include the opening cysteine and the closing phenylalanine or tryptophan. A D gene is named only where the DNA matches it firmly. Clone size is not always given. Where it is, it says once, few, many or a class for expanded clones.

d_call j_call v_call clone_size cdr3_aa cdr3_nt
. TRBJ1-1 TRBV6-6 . CASSYPEAAEAFF TGTGCCAGCAGTTACCCCGAGGCGGCTGAAGCTTTCTTT
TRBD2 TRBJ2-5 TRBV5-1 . CASSLYSGNQETQYF TGCGCCAGCAGCTTGTATAGCGGGAACCAAGAGACCCAGTACTTC
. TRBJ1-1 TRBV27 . CASSYKVTGIVTEAFF TGTGCCAGCAGCTATAAGGTCACAGGGATAGTCACTGAAGCTTTCTTT
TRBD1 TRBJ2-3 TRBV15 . CATSKIAGTGTDTQYF TGTGCCACCAGCAAAATCGCCGGGACAGGGACAGATACGCAGTATTTT
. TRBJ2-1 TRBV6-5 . CASRRAGNEQFF TGTGCCAGCAGAAGAGCCGGGAATGAGCAGTTCTTC
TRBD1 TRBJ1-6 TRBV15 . CATSSTLDRGDSPLHF TGTGCCACCAGCAGCACCTTGGACAGGGGAGATTCACCCCTCCACTTT
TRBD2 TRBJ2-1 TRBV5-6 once CASSLVGLEGYEQFF TGTGCCAGCAGCTTGGTGGGACTAGAGGGCTATGAGCAGTTCTTC
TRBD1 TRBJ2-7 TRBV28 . CASSLSGQGTDEQYF TGTGCCAGCAGTTTATCGGGACAGGGTACCGACGAGCAGTACTTC
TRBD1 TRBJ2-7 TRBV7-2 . CASSLRIASTGSHEQYF TGTGCCAGCAGCTTAAGAATAGCGTCGACAGGGAGCCACGAGCAGTACTTC
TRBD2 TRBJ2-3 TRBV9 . CASSVEAGAGTDTQYF TGTGCCAGCAGCGTAGAAGCGGGGGCGGGCACAGATACGCAGTATTTT
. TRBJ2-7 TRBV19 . CASSIPGRQIGQYF TGTGCCAGTAGTATCCCAGGCCGACAGATAGGGCAGTACTTC
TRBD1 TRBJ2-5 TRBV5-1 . CASSYWTGQETQYF TGCGCCAGCAGCTACTGGACAGGGCAAGAGACCCAGTACTTC
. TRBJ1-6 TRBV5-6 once CASSTGDYNSPLHF TGTGCCAGCAGCACCGGGGATTATAATTCACCCCTCCACTTT
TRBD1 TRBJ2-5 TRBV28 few CASSRGQGEMEETQYF TGTGCCAGCAGTAGAGGTCAGGGGGAGATGGAGGAGACCCAGTACTTC
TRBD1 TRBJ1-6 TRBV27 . CASSVGQGVYSPLHF TGTGCCAGCAGTGTAGGGCAGGGGGTTTATTCACCCCTCCACTTT
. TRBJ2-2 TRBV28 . CATNAGGVKTGELFF TGTGCCACCAATGCGGGCGGGGTGAAAACCGGGGAGCTGTTTTTT
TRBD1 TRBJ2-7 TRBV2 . CASSPGTGNYEQYF TGTGCCAGCAGTCCCGGGACAGGGAACTACGAGCAGTACTTC
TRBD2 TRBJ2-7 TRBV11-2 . CASSLVAGGRLEQYF TGTGCCAGCAGCTTAGTAGCGGGAGGCCGTTTAGAGCAGTACTTC
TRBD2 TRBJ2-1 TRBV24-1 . CATSGRNPGGRGTSGSGEQFF TGTGCCACCAGTGGAAGGAACCCCGGGGGGAGAGGGACTAGCGGGAGTGGTGAGCAGTTCTTC
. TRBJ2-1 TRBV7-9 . CASSGAKTHSYYNEQFF TGTGCCAGCAGCGGCGCGAAGACACACTCATACTACAATGAGCAGTTCTTC
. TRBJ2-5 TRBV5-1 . CASSLEPGLRETQYF TGCGCCAGCAGCTTGGAACCGGGTCTGCGGGAGACCCAGTACTTC
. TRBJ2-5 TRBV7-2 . CASSSRGYQETQYF TGTGCCAGCAGCTCCCGAGGCTATCAAGAGACCCAGTACTTC